The following is a T cell receptor (beta chain) sequence with its context. Regarding time point: baseline, week 1 (first vaccination visit). Treatment indicated: pre-vaccination baseline after standard-of-care therapy. Using immunoSEQ multiplex PCR, the repertoire was profiled, and TCRdb retains in-frame clones only, with some absent. The table includes 50,000 or so clones, more than 80% detected once. The data belong to a study of a mutant IDH1 vaccine in newly diagnosed glioma. Whole-study context: Before enrollment, patients got radiotherapy alone, temozolomide alone, or mostly the combination.

Trimming removed 6 bases from V and 0 bases from J, with 12 bases in between. Germline V CDR1 and CDR2: MNHEY, SVGAGI. The CDR3 extends over 14 amino acids. The source was PBMCs, collected from a glioma patient treated with radiotherapy, temozolomide or both. The chain combines TRBV6-5 with TRBJ2-7; maybe TRBD1 (6 bases). This TCR was recovered from a man aged 18 to 29 with glioma. Written as DNA, the CDR3 is TGTGCCAGCAGCCGTGGACAGCTCTCCTACGAGCAGTACTTC. As protein: CASSRGQLSYEQYF.